Sequencing of this T cell receptor beta chain was carried out in a study of identical twins. Ten or more counts support this clonotype. Antigen specificity is unknown. TCRdb used MiXCR to reprocess the 5' RACE reads, holding one entry per CDR3 protein. The sample holds approximately 500,000 distinct CDR3 sequences, roughly 15% seen once. Study conclusions and caveats: The more abundant beta clonotypes in cord blood had fewer insertions, and memory repertoires did not show this. There was an excess of low generation probability in the out-of-frame alpha sequences that twins shared.

The data were also submitted as part of a second study, on yellow fever vaccine responses in identical twins.

This receptor was obtained from a woman under 30 in good health. Specimen: CD4+ T cells sorted from blood.

CDR3 protein: CASSLGQGVETQYF. The DNA of the CDR3 is TGTGCCAGCAGCCTTGGACAGGGGGTGGAGACCCAGTACTTC. This chain joins TRBV7-9 and TRBJ2-5, with 10 bases lining up with TRBD1. The CDR3 is 14 amino acids. Germline V lookup: CDR1 SEHNR, CDR2 FQNEAQ (reference sequence). V trimming: 5 bases; J trimming: 5 bases; junction bases outside the gene matches: 5.